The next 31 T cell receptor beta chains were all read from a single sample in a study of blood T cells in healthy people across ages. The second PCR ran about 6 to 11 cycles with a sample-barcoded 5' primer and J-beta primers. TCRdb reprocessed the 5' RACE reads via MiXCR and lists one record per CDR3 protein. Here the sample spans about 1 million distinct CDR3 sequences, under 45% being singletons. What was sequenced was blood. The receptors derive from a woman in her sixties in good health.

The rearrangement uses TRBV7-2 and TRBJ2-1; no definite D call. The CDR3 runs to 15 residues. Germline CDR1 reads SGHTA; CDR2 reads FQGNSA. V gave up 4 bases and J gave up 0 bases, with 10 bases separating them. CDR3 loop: CASSSPIISYNEQFF. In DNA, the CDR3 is TGTGCCAGCAGCTCGCCTATAATCTCCTACAATGAGCAGTTCTTC.

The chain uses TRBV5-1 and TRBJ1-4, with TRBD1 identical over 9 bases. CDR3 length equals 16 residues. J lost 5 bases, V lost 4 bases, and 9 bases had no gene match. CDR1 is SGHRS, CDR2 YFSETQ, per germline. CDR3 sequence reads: CASSKPPGQGNEKLFF. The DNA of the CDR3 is TGCGCCAGCAGCAAACCGCCCGGACAGGGGAATGAAAAACTGTTTTTT.

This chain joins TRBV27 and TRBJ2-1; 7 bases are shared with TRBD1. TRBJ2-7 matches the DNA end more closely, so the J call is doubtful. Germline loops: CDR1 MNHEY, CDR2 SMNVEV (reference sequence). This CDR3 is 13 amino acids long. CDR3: CASRGGQLLEQYF. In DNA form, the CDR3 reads TGTGCCAGTCGAGGGGGACAGCTTCTCGAGCAGTACTTC.

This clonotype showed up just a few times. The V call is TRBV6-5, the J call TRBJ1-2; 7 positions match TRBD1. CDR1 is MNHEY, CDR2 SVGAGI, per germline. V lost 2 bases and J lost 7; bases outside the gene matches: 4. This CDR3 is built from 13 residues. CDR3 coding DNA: TGTGCCAGCAGTTACGGAGGGGGCACTGGCTACACCTTC. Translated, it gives CASSYGGGTGYTF.

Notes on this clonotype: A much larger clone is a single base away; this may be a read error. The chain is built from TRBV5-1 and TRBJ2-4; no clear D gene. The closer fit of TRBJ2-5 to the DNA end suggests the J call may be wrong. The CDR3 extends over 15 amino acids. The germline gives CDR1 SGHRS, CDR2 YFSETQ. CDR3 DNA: TGCGCCAGCAGCCCCCTTGGTATGCGCGAAGAGACCCAGTACTTC. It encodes CASSPLGMREETQYF.

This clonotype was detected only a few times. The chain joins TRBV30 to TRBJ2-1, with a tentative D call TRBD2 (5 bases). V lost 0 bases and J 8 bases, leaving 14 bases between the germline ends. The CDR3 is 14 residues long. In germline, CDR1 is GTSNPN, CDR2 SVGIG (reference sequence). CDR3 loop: CAWSVAEGMDEQFF. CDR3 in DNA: TGTGCCTGGAGTGTGGCAGAGGGTATGGATGAGCAGTTCTTC.

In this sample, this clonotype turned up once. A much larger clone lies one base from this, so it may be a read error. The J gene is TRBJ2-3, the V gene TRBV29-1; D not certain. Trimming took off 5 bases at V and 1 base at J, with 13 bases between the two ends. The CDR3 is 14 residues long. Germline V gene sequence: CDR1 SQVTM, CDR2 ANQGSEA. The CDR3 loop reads CSVSEVTGTDTQYF. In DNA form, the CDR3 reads TGCAGCGTTTCAGAGGTAACCGGCACAGATACGCAGTATTTT.

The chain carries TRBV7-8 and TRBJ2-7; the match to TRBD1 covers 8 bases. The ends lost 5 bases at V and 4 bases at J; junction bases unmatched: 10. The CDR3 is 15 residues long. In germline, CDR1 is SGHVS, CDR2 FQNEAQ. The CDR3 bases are TGTGCCAGCAGCGACCGACAGGGGCCAGTTTACGAGCAGTACTTC. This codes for CASSDRQGPVYEQYF.

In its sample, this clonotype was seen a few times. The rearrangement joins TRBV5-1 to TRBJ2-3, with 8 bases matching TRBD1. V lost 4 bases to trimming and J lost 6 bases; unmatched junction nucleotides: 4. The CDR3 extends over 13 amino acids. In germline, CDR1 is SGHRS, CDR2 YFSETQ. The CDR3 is CASSPGGRDTQYF. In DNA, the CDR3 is TGCGCCAGCAGCCCAGGGGGCAGGGATACGCAGTATTTT.

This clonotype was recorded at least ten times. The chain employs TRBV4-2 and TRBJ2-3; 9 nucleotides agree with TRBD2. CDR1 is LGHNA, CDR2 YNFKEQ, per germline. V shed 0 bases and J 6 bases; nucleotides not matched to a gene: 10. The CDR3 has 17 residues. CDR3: CASSQDGAGGFADTQYF. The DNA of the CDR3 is TGTGCCAGCAGCCAAGATGGGGCGGGAGGGTTTGCTGATACGCAGTATTTT.

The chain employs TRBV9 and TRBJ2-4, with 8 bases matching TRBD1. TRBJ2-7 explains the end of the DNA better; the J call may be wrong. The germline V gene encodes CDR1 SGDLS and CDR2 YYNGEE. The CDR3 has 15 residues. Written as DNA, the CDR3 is TGTGCCAGCAGCGAGGGGGACAGGACCCACTACGAGCAGTACTTC. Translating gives CASSEGDRTHYEQYF.

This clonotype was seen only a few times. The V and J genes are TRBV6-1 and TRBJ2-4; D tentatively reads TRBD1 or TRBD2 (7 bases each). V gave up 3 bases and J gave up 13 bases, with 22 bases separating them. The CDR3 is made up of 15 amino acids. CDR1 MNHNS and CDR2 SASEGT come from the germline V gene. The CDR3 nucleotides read TGTGCCAGCAGTGATGGGGAGGGGGCGCGGGGAAAGCAGTACTTC. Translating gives CASSDGEGARGKQYF.

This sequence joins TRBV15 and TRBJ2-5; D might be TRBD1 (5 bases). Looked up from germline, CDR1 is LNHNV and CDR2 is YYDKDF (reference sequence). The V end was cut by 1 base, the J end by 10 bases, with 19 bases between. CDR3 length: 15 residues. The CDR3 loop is CATSRVFRDPLIQYF. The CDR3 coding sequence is TGTGCCACCAGCAGAGTATTCAGGGATCCTCTGATCCAGTACTTC.

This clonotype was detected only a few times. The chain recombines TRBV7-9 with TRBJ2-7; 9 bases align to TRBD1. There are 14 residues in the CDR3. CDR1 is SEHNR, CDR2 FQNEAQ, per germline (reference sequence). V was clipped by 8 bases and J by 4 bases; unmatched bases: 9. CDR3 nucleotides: TGTGCCAGCGGCGACCCCGGGACAGGGTACGAGCAGTACTTC. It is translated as CASGDPGTGYEQYF. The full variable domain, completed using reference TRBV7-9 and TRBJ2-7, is DTGVSQNPRHKITKRGQNVTFRCDPISEHNRLYWYRQTLGQGPEFLTYFQNEAQLEKSRLLSDRFSAERPKGSFSTLEIQRTEQGDSAMYLCASGDPGTGYEQYFGPGTRLTVT.

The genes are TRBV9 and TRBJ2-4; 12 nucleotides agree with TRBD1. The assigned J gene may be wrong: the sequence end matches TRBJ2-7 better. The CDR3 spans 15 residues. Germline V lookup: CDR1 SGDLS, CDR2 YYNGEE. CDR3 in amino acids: CASSGLGTGGDEQYF. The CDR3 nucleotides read TGTGCCAGCAGCGGGCTCGGGACAGGGGGCGACGAGCAGTACTTC.

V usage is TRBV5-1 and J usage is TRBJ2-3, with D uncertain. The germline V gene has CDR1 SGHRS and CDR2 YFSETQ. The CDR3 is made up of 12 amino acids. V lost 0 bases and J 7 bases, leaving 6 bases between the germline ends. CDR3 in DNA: TGCGCCAGCAGCTTGGACAGCAATACGCAGTATTTT. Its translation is CASSLDSNTQYF.

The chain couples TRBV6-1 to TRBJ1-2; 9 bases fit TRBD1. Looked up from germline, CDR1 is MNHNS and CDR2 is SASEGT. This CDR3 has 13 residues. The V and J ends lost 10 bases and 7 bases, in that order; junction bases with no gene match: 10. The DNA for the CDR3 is TGTGCCACAACAGACAGGGGGATTTCTGGCTACACCTTC. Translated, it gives CATTDRGISGYTF.

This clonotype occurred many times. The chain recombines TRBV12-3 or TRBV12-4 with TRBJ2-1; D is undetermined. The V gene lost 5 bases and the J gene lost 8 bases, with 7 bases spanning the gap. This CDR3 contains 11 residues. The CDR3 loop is CASSLSDEQFF. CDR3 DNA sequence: TGTGCCAGCAGTCTGAGCGATGAGCAGTTCTTC.

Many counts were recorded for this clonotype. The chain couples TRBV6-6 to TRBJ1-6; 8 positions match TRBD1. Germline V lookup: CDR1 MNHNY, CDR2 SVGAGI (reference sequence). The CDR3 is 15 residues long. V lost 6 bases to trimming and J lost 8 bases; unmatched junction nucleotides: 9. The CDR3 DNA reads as TGTGCCAGCAGCCCCCAGCAGGGGGCGGATTCACCCCTCCACTTT. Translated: CASSPQQGADSPLHF.

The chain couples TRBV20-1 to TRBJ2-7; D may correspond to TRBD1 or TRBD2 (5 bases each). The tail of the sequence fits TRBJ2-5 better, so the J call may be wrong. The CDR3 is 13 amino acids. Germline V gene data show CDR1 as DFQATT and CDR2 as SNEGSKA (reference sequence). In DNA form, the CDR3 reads TGCAGTGCGGGGACGCGGGTGAAAGAGACCCAGTACTTC. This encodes CSAGTRVKETQYF.

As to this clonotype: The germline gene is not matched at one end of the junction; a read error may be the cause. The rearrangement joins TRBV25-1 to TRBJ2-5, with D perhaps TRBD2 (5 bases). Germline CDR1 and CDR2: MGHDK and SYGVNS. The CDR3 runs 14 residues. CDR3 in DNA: TGTGCCAGCATTGAAATGAGGGCGCAAGAGACCCAGTACTTC. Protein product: CASIEMRAQETQYF. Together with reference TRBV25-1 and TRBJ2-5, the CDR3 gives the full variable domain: EADIYQTPRYLVIGTGKKITLECSQTMGHDKMYWYQQDPGMELHLIHYSYGVNSTEKGDLSSESTVSRIRTEHFPLTLESARPSHTSQYLCASIEMRAQETQYFGPGTRLLVL.

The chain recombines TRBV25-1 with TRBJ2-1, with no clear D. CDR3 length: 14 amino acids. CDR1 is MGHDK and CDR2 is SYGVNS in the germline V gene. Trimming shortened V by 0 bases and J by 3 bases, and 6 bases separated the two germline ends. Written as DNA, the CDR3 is TGTGCCAGCAGTGAATATCCGGACTACAATGAGCAGTTCTTC. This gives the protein CASSEYPDYNEQFF.

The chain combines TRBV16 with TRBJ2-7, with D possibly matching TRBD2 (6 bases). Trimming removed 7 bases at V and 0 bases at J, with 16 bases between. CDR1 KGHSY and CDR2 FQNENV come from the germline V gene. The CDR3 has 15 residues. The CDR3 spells CASTTSGVRSYEQYF. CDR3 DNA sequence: TGTGCCAGCACTACATCGGGAGTCCGCTCCTACGAGCAGTACTTC.

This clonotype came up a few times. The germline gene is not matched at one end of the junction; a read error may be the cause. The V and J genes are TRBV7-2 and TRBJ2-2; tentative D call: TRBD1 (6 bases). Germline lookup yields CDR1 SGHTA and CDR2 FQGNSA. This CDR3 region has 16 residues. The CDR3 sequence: CASSVQDRRNTGEPFF. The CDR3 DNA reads TGTGCCAGCAGCGTTCAAGACAGGAGGAACACCGGGGAGCCGTTTTTT.

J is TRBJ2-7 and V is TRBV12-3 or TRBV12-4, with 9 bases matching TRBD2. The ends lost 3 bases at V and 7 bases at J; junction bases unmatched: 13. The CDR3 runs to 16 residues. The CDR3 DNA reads TGTGCCAGCAGTTTTAGTAGCGGGAGTTACTACAATGAGCAGTACTTC. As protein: CASSFSSGSYYNEQYF.

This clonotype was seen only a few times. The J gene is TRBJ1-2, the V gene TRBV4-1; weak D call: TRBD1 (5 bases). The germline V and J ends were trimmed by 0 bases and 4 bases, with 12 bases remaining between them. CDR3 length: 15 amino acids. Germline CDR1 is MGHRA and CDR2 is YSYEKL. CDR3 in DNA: TGCGCCAGCAGCCAAGATGTAGGGGAGGGCTATGGCTACACCTTC. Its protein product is CASSQDVGEGYGYTF.

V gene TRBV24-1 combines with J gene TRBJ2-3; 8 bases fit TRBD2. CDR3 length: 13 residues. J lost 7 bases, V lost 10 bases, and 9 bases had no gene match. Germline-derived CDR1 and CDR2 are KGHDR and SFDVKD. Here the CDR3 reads CATSAGARNTQYF. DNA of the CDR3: TGTGCCACTTCAGCGGGAGCTCGGAATACGCAGTATTTT.

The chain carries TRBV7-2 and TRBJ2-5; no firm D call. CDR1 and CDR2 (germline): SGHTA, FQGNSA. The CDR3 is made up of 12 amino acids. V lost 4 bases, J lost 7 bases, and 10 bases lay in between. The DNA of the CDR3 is TGTGCCAGCAGCTCCCCGGCAAGGACCCAGTACTTC. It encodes CASSSPARTQYF.

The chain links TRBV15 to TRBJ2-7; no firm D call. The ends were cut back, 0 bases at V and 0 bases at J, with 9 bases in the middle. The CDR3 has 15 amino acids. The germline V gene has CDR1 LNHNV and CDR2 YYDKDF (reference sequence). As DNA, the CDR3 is TGTGCCACCAGCAGAGATTTTGGCAGCTCCTACGAGCAGTACTTC. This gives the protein CATSRDFGSSYEQYF.

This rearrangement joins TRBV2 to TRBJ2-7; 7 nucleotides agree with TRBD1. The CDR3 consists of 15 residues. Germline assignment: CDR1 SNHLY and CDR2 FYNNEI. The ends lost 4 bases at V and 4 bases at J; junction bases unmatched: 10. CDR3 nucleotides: TGTGCCAGCAGTGCGACCGACAGGGCTCGGTACGAGCAGTACTTC. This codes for CASSATDRARYEQYF.

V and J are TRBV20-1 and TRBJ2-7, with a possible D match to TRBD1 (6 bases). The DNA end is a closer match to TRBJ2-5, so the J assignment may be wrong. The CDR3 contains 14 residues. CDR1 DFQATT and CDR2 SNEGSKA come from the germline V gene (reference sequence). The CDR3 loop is CSARDGQGSETQYF. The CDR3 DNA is TGCAGTGCTAGAGATGGCCAGGGGTCGGAGACCCAGTACTTC.